This T cell receptor beta chain was observed in a study of blood T cell repertoires in COVID-19. Study details: Sites in the United States, Italy and Spain provided acute and convalescent COVID-19 samples. In each case, the material was cDNA or gDNA derived from T cells, B-cell-depleted T cells, or PBMCs.

Profiling relied on immunoSEQ multiplex PCR, and the TCRdb table lists in-frame clones only, not all of them. The table has around 260,000 clones, about nine tenths seen once. CDR1 is SGHRS, CDR2 YFSETQ, per germline. This CDR3 region has 14 residues. Deletions cut 0 bases from V and 10 bases from J, with 14 bases between. The sequence came from a man aged 40-49 years who had recovered from COVID-19. This sequence joins TRBV5-1 and TRBJ2-1; possibly TRBD2 for D (7 bases). The material sequenced was peripheral blood. The CDR3 DNA follows: TGCGCCAGCAGCTTGGTGGGGGGGCGGCAGGAGCAGTTCTTC. Amino acids: CASSLVGGRQEQFF.